The present TCR beta chain was sequenced within a study of T cell repertoires in cytomegalovirus infection. The wider study: CMV infection plus the matching HLA type was flagged by public TCR beta signatures.

TCRdb analysed the reads with MiXCR anew, one entry per CDR3 protein. Of 310,000 or so distinct CDR3 sequences in the sample, just under 25% were seen once. A remark on this clonotype: The antigen is unknown.

Regarding the study as a whole: There were HLA-C-restricted CMV-specific TCR beta clonotypes dominating the ex vivo response.

Trimming stripped 2 bases from V and 4 bases from J, with 14 bases between. This CDR3 region has 15 residues. CDR1 LNHNV and CDR2 YYDKDF come from the germline V gene (reference sequence). The chain couples TRBV15 to TRBJ2-5; D not certain. The clonotype originates from a human donor in good health (CMV status not recorded). Some clones in this sample may be carry-over from other donors' samples. Sequenced here: cultured PBMCs, sampled from culture after CMV antigen stimulation. The CDR3 reads CATSRNRDPRETQYF. CDR3 bases: TGTGCCACCAGCAGAAACAGAGACCCCAGAGAGACCCAGTACTTC.